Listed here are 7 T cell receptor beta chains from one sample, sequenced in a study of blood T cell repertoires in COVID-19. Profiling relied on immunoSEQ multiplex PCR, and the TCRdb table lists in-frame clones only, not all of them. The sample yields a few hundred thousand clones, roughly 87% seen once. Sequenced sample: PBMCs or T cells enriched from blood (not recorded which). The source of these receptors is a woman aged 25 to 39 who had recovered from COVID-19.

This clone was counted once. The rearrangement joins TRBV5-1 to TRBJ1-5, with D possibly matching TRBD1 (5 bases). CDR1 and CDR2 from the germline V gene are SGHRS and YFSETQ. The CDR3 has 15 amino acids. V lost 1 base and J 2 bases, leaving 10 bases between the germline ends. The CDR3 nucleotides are TGCGCCAGCAGCTTGCAGGGAATGGGCAATCAGCCCCAGCATTTT. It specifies CASSLQGMGNQPQHF. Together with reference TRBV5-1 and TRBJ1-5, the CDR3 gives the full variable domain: KAGVTQTPRYLIKTRGQQVTLSCSPISGHRSVSWYQQTPGQGLQFLFEYFSETQRNKGNFPGRFSGRQFSNSRSEMNVSTLELGDSALYLCASSLQGMGNQPQHFGDGTRLSIL.

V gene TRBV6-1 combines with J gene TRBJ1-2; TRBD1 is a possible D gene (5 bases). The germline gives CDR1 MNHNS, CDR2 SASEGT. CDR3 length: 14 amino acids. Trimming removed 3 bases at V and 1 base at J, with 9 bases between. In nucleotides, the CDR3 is TGTGCCAGCAGTGAGGGAGGGGATAACTATGGCTACACCTTC. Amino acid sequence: CASSEGGDNYGYTF.

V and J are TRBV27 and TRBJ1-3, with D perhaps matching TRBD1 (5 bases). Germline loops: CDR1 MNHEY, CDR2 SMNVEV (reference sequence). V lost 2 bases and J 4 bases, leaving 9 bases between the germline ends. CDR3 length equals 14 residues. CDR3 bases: TGTGCCAGCAGTTTACAGGGCGGCGGAAACACCATATATTTT. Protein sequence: CASSLQGGGNTIYF.

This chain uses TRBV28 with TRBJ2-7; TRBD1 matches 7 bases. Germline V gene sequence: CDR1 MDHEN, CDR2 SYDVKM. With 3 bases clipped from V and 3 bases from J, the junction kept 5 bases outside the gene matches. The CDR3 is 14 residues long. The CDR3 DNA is TGTGCCAGCAGTTTGCCGGGACAGCACTACGAGCAGTACTTC. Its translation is CASSLPGQHYEQYF. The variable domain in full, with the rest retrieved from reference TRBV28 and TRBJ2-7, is DVKVTQSSRYLVKRTGEKVFLECVQDMDHENMFWYRQDPGLGLRLIYFSYDVKMKEKGDIPEGYSVSREKKERFSLILESASTNQTSMYLCASSLPGQHYEQYFGPGTRLTVT.

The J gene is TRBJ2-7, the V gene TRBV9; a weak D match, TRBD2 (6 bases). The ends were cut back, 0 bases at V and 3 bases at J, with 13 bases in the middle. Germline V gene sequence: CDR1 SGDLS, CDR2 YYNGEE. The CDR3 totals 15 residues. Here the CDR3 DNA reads TGTGCCAGCAGCGTAGACGTCGCGGGGTACTACGAGCAGTACTTC. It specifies CASSVDVAGYYEQYF.

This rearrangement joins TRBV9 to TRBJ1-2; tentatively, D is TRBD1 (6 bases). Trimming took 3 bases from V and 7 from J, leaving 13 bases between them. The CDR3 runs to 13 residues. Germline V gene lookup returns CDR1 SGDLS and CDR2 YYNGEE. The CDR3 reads CASSGLVGAGYTF. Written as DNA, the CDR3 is TGTGCCAGCAGCGGCCTCGTGGGGGCTGGCTACACCTTC.

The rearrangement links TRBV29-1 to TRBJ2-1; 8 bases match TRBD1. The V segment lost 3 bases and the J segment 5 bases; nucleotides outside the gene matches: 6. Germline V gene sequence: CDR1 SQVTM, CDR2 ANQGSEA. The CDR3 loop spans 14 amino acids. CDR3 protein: CSVDSRGLNNEQFF. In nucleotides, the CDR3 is TGCAGCGTTGATTCCAGGGGGCTCAACAATGAGCAGTTCTTC.